This T cell receptor (beta chain) derives from a study of blood T cell repertoires in COVID-19. Across the study: Samples of COVID-19 (acute and convalescent) were obtained from the United States, Italy and Spain. PBMCs, B-cell-depleted T cells, or T cells were the source of the cDNA or gDNA that made up the material.

Original processing methods: Nucleated cell number was recorded as an estimate derived from reference gene primer amplification. The assay was immunoSEQ multiplex PCR, and TCRdb's table has in-frame clones only and misses some. D and trimming come from the DNA, and the V and J calls and clone size come from that table. The sample holds about 55,000 clones, about 82% seen once. CDR3 length equals 13 residues. Trimming took 5 bases from V and 4 from J, leaving 9 bases between them. Germline CDR1 and CDR2: LNHDA and SQIVND (reference sequence). Sample: peripheral blood. The TCR was taken from a woman over 75 with acute or convalescent COVID-19. The chain employs TRBV19 and TRBJ1-5, with a tentative D call TRBD1 (6 bases). In DNA, the CDR3 is TGTGCCAGTAGTTATACAGGGAATCAGCCCCAGCATTTT. Amino acids: CASSYTGNQPQHF.